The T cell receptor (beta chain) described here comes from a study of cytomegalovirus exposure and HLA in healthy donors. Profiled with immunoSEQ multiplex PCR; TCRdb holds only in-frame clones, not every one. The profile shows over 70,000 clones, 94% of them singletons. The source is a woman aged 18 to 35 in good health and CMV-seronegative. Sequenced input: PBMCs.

The CDR3 nucleotides are TGTGCCAGCAGCTTAGCGGGCCAAACCACCTACGAGCAGTACTTC. It is translated as CASSLAGQTTYEQYF. The V and J genes are TRBV7-9 and TRBJ2-7; D gene unclear. In germline, CDR1 is SEHNR, CDR2 FQNEAQ (reference sequence). This CDR3 has 15 residues. V was pared by 0 bases and J by 2 bases, with 11 bases between.